This entry lists 13 T cell receptor beta chains sequenced from one sample in a study of T-cell memory formation after mild COVID-19. TCRdb re-called the 5' RACE reads through MiXCR, storing one row per CDR3 protein. The sample lists 45,000 to 55,000 distinct CDR3 sequences; over 6.5% were seen once. Sequencing input: PBMCs or a T cell subset sorted from them (not recorded which). The receptors here all came from a man in his late teens or twenties who had mild COVID-19 (a few samples of this study predate the infection). Cell type and time point are not known.

The rearrangement joins TRBV5-5 to TRBJ2-7; D is perhaps TRBD1 (6 bases). CDR3 size: 15 residues. Germline assignment: CDR1 SGHKS and CDR2 YYEKEE (reference sequence). Trimming left V 0 bases short and J 2 bases short, with 12 bases between. DNA for the CDR3: TGTGCCAGCAGCTTGGAGGGACATGCCCCCTACGAGCAGTACTTC. This translates into CASSLEGHAPYEQYF.

DNA for the CDR3: TGTGCCAGCAGCCGAGACGGGGGTACTGAAGCTTTCTTT. Its protein product is CASSRDGGTEAFF. The chain recombines TRBV7-6 with TRBJ1-1; tentatively, D is TRBD1 (5 bases). The V end was cut by 5 bases, the J end by 5 bases, with 12 bases between. Germline-derived CDR1 and CDR2 are SGHVS and FNYEAQ. CDR3 length: 13 amino acids.

This clonotype appeared many times. The chain uses TRBV12-3 or TRBV12-4 and TRBJ1-1; D remains ambiguous. The CDR3 covers 11 residues. With 0 bases removed from V and 7 bases from J, the gap between germline ends came to 3 bases. CDR3 region: CASSLAVEAFF. The CDR3 bases are TGTGCCAGCAGTTTAGCGGTTGAAGCTTTCTTT.

The table lists this clonotype with many counts. The J gene is TRBJ2-7, the V gene TRBV20-1, with D possibly matching TRBD2 (5 bases). V shed 5 bases and J shed 6 bases, with 17 bases lying between them. CDR3 length: 13 amino acids. Germline loops: CDR1 DFQATT, CDR2 SNEGSKA (reference sequence). The CDR3 is CSAGPGSPLEQYF. The CDR3 DNA is TGCAGTGCTGGTCCGGGGTCCCCTCTCGAGCAGTACTTC.

This clonotype came up a few times. The rearrangement uses TRBV7-2 and TRBJ2-1; 7 bases agree with TRBD1. The CDR3 spans 15 residues. Unmatched junction bases numbered 8, after V lost 5 bases and J lost 4 bases. Germline CDR1 SGHTA, CDR2 FQGNSA. The CDR3 protein is CASSPRDRGYNEQFF. CDR3 DNA sequence: TGTGCCAGCAGCCCCCGGGACAGAGGATACAATGAGCAGTTCTTC. Drawing the rest from reference TRBV7-2 and TRBJ2-1, the complete variable domain is GAGVSQSPSNKVTEKGKDVELRCDPISGHTALYWYRQSLGQGLEFLIYFQGNSAPDKSGLPSDRFSAERTGGSVSTLTIQRTQQEDSAVYLCASSPRDRGYNEQFFGPGTRLTVL.

This clonotype was observed many times. V gene TRBV29-1 combines with J gene TRBJ2-1; 14 nucleotides match TRBD2. Germline loops: CDR1 SQVTM, CDR2 ANQGSEA. This CDR3 has 16 residues. Here the CDR3 reads CSMTSGGASSYNEQFF. The CDR3 DNA reads TGCAGTATGACTAGCGGGGGGGCTAGCTCCTACAATGAGCAGTTCTTC.

This chain uses TRBV4-3 with TRBJ1-2; D is uncertain. CDR3 length: 13 amino acids. Germline CDR1 is LGHNA and CDR2 is YSLEER. Trimming removed 0 bases from V and 6 bases from J, with 8 bases in between. DNA for the CDR3: TGCGCCAGCAGCCAAGATAACGGGAATGGCTACACCTTC. Protein sequence: CASSQDNGNGYTF.

At least ten counts were recorded for this clonotype. CDR3 region: CASSLGRRGPEAFF. The CDR3, as DNA: TGTGCCAGCAGCTTAGGACGCCGGGGGCCTGAAGCTTTCTTT. V gene TRBV7-8 combines with J gene TRBJ1-1, with D perhaps TRBD1 (6 bases). V dropped 1 base and J dropped 6 bases, with 12 bases sitting between them. The CDR3 is 14 residues long. Germline loops: CDR1 SGHVS, CDR2 FQNEAQ.

This clonotype has a count of ten or more. The V gene is TRBV7-2, the J gene TRBJ2-5; D uncertain. This CDR3 is 12 amino acids long. V was cut by 2 bases and J by 5 bases, with 6 bases left in between. Germline CDR1 is SGHTA and CDR2 is FQGNSA. Written as DNA, the CDR3 is TGTGCCAGCAGCTTACGATGGGAGACCCAGTACTTC. Encoded protein: CASSLRWETQYF.

This clonotype was counted many times. Lacking the conserved final phenylalanine or tryptophan, this CDR3 likely reflects a read error. The DNA is omitted, as the CDR3 cannot be located on it reliably, and the CDR3 follows TCRdb's listing. This chain connects TRBV29-1 to TRBJ1-1. The CDR3 spans 8 amino acids, including both terminal residues. Germline V gene sequence: CDR1 SQVTM, CDR2 ANQGSEA. This chain's CDR3 is CSVEGRPI.

This clonotype was counted only a few times. The junction departs from the called germline gene at one end, perhaps through a read error. This chain uses TRBV7-7 with TRBJ2-3; maybe TRBD1 (6 bases). This CDR3 comprises 15 residues. Germline V gene lookup returns CDR1 SSHAT and CDR2 FNYEAQ (reference sequence). CDR3 in DNA: TGTGCTAGCAGCTTAGGGGGAAGTGGTTCAGATACGCAGTATTTT. As protein: CASSLGGSGSDTQYF. The full variable domain, completed using reference TRBV7-7 and TRBJ2-3, is GAGVSQSPRYKVTKRGQDVTLRCDPISSHATLYWYQQALGQGPEFLTYFNYEAQPDKSGLPSDRFSAERPEGSISTLTIQRTEQRDSAMYRCASSLGGSGSDTQYFGPGTRLTVL.

The chain combines TRBV7-2 with TRBJ2-5, with TRBD2 identical over 9 bases. CDR3 length equals 15 residues. V was clipped by 1 base and J by 2 bases; unmatched bases: 2. CDR1 and CDR2 (germline): SGHTA, FQGNSA. CDR3: CASSLDAGGQETQYF. In DNA form, the CDR3 reads TGTGCCAGCAGCTTAGATGCGGGGGGGCAAGAGACCCAGTACTTC.

Only a few counts were recorded for this clonotype. The chain links TRBV6-5 to TRBJ1-5, with D tentatively TRBD1 (5 bases). The germline V gene encodes CDR1 MNHEY and CDR2 SVGAGI. The CDR3 extends over 13 amino acids. V was pared by 6 bases and J by 6 bases, with 12 bases between. In nucleotides, the CDR3 is TGTGCCAGCAGCCCGGGGGAAGGTCAGCCCCAGCATTTT. This encodes CASSPGEGQPQHF.